The 30 T cell receptor beta chains reported below all come from one sample, sequenced in a study of T cells in Graves' hyperthyroidism and ophthalmopathy. RNA transcripts provided the source from which TCR beta CDR3 regions were amplified. The TCR CDR3 first-round RT-PCR relied on the HTBI primer set. TCRdb fed the multiplex PCR reads into MiXCR, producing one record per CDR3 protein. This table holds 300,000 to 400,000 distinct CDR3 sequences, approximately 13% found once. Sequencing was carried out using blood. Source of these receptors: a woman aged 55-69 years with Graves' hyperthyroidism.

The rearrangement joins TRBV6-5 to TRBJ1-2; TRBD1 agrees at 12 bases. The CDR3 loop spans 18 amino acids. V was pared by 0 bases and J by 8 bases, with 13 bases of the junction left unmatched. CDR1 and CDR2 (germline): MNHEY, SVGAGI. The CDR3: CASSYSMYTGQGAGGYTF. The DNA for the CDR3 is TGTGCCAGCAGTTACTCTATGTACACGGGACAGGGGGCGGGAGGCTACACCTTC.

This clonotype was picked up many times. The gene calls are TRBV5-1 and TRBJ2-7, with TRBD1 matching over 9 bases. V shed 0 bases, J shed 3 bases, and the junction held 1 base outside the gene matches. The V gene's germline CDR1 is SGHRS and CDR2 YFSETQ. CDR3 length: 14 amino acids. DNA of the CDR3: TGCGCCAGCAGCTTGGAGGGACAGGGCTACGAGCAGTACTTC. Its translation: CASSLEGQGYEQYF. Variable domain in full (rest from reference TRBV5-1 and TRBJ2-7): KAGVTQTPRYLIKTRGQQVTLSCSPISGHRSVSWYQQTPGQGLQFLFEYFSETQRNKGNFPGRFSGRQFSNSRSEMNVSTLELGDSALYLCASSLEGQGYEQYFGPGTRLTVT.

There are many counts of this clonotype. The CDR3 region is CASSRGPMNTEAFF. For the CDR3, the DNA is TGTGCCAGCAGCAGGGGACCCATGAACACTGAAGCTTTCTTT. The rearrangement joins TRBV3-1 to TRBJ1-1; D may be TRBD1 (5 bases). Trimming shortened V by 5 bases and J by 0 bases, and 10 bases separated the two germline ends. In germline, CDR1 is LGHDT, CDR2 YNNKEL (reference sequence). The CDR3 spans 14 residues.

V and J are TRBV28 and TRBJ1-1; 8 nucleotides agree with TRBD1. The germline CDR1 and CDR2 sequences are MDHEN and SYDVKM. The CDR3 is made up of 14 amino acids. J was trimmed by 6 bases and V by 4 bases; bases with no gene match: 7. The CDR3 loop reads CASSSTGALSEAFF. The CDR3 nucleotides read TGTGCCAGCAGTTCGACAGGGGCCCTTTCTGAAGCTTTCTTT.

This clonotype came up many times. The chain carries TRBV5-1 and TRBJ2-5; D possibly matches TRBD1 or TRBD2 (5 bases each). Per germline, CDR1 SGHRS and CDR2 YFSETQ. Trimming stripped 1 base from V and 3 bases from J, with 10 bases between. The CDR3 loop spans 14 amino acids. CDR3 sequence: CASSLIGAKETQYF. DNA of the CDR3: TGCGCCAGCAGCTTGATCGGGGCCAAAGAGACCCAGTACTTC. The variable domain in full, with the rest retrieved from reference TRBV5-1 and TRBJ2-5, is KAGVTQTPRYLIKTRGQQVTLSCSPISGHRSVSWYQQTPGQGLQFLFEYFSETQRNKGNFPGRFSGRQFSNSRSEMNVSTLELGDSALYLCASSLIGAKETQYFGPGTRLLVL.

The sample holds many counts of this clonotype. The chain combines TRBV4-1 with TRBJ2-1; TRBD2 aligns across 10 bases. Unmatched junction bases numbered 10, after V lost 1 base and J lost 7 bases. Germline V gives CDR1 MGHRA, CDR2 YSYEKL. The CDR3 loop spans 17 amino acids. CDR3 sequence (DNA): TGCGCCAGCAGCCAAGGGCTAGCGGGAGTCATCGTGAATGAGCAGTTCTTC. Its protein product is CASSQGLAGVIVNEQFF.

This chain links TRBV19 with TRBJ2-3; TRBD1 matches at 10 bases. CDR3 length equals 15 residues. The germline V gene encodes CDR1 LNHDA and CDR2 SQIVND (reference sequence). J gave up 1 base and V 6 bases, and 4 bases lay outside the gene matches. Written as DNA, the CDR3 is TGTGCCAGTAGCCAAGGGACAGGGGGCACAGATACGCAGTATTTT. Translated: CASSQGTGGTDTQYF.

This clonotype was observed at least ten times. Relative to the germline gene, one junction end is altered; a read error may explain this. The rearrangement joins TRBV7-9 to TRBJ1-1; D call uncertain. The CDR3 is 12 amino acids. Germline values: CDR1 SEHNR, CDR2 FQNEAQ (reference sequence). The CDR3 is CASRPDRGTVIF. In DNA, the CDR3 is TGTGCCAGCAGACCAGACCGAGGTACCGTCATCTTT.

This clonotype has ten or more counts. The CDR3 region is CASQRGSAETQYF. CDR3 sequence (DNA): TGTGCCAGCCAGAGGGGCTCGGCGGAGACCCAGTACTTC. The chain employs TRBV11-2 and TRBJ2-5, with D perhaps assigned TRBD1 or TRBD2 (5 bases each). The ends were cut back, 8 bases at V and 5 bases at J, with 15 bases in the middle. Germline V gives CDR1 SGHAT, CDR2 FQNNGV. The CDR3 loop spans 13 amino acids.

There are many counts of this clonotype. The V and J genes are TRBV12-3 or TRBV12-4 and TRBJ1-1; TRBD1 agrees at 8 bases. The CDR3 runs 14 residues. The junction had 9 bases not matched to a gene; V was cut back by 6 bases and J by 6 bases. The CDR3 DNA reads TGTGCCAGCAGGCCGGACAGGGTGAGGTCTGAAGCTTTCTTT. The encoded protein is CASRPDRVRSEAFF.

Many counts were recorded for this clonotype. This chain uses TRBV6-5 with TRBJ1-1, with 9 nucleotides matching TRBD1. The CDR3 is 20 residues long. Unmatched junction bases numbered 17, after V lost 0 bases and J lost 3 bases. Germline V lookup: CDR1 MNHEY, CDR2 SVGAGI. This CDR3 is CASSYSKVEGRHRGHTEAFF. The CDR3 nucleotides are TGTGCCAGCAGTTACTCGAAAGTGGAAGGGAGGCACAGGGGGCACACTGAAGCTTTCTTT.

This clonotype was counted ten times or more. The chain couples TRBV30 to TRBJ1-5; D not resolved. The V gene's germline CDR1 is GTSNPN and CDR2 SVGIG (reference sequence). Trimming shortened V by 0 bases and J by 5 bases, and 8 bases separated the two germline ends. There are 13 residues in the CDR3. For the CDR3, the DNA is TGTGCCTGGAGTGTACGTTCAGATCAGCCCCAGCATTTT. This sequence encodes CAWSVRSDQPQHF. Full variable domain (outside the CDR3, taken from reference TRBV30 and TRBJ1-5): SQTIHQWPATLVQPVGSPLSLECTVEGTSNPNLYWYRQAAGRGLQLLFYSVGIGQISSEVPQNLSASRPQDRQFILSSKKLLLSDSGFYLCAWSVRSDQPQHFGDGTRLSIL.

This clonotype was picked up many times. V is TRBV5-5 and J is TRBJ1-1, with a possible D match to TRBD1 (5 bases). This CDR3 is 14 amino acids long. V was clipped by 1 base and J by 3 bases, with 10 bases between them. CDR1 SGHKS and CDR2 YYEKEE come from the germline V gene (reference sequence). The CDR3 region has the DNA TGTGCCAGCAGCTTGATCAGGGAAGACACTGAAGCTTTCTTT. Translating gives CASSLIREDTEAFF.

The rearrangement links TRBV28 to TRBJ2-5, with D perhaps being TRBD1 or TRBD2 (5 bases each). This CDR3 has 15 residues. Per the germline V gene, CDR1 is MDHEN and CDR2 is SYDVKM. Trimming removed 5 bases from V and 2 bases from J, with 15 bases in between. CDR3 sequence (DNA): TGTGCCAGCAGTGGACCCGGGACGACTCAAGAGACCCAGTACTTC. Encoded protein: CASSGPGTTQETQYF.

A few counts support this clonotype. With a much larger clone just one base away, this may be a read error. This chain joins TRBV7-8 and TRBJ1-2; TRBD1 matches 8 bases. The CDR3 covers 14 residues. Germline V gives CDR1 SGHVS, CDR2 FQNEAQ. The CDR3 DNA reads as TGTGCCAGCAGCTTAGAGCGTCAGGGGACAGGCTACGCCTTC. Its protein is CASSLERQGTGYAF.

This clonotype was detected many times. The genes are TRBV12-5 and TRBJ2-1, with D possibly matching TRBD1 (6 bases). This CDR3 is built from 14 residues. Germline CDR1 and CDR2: LGHNT and FRNRAP. Trimming removed 5 bases at V and 7 bases at J, with 15 bases between. CDR3 loop: CASGPTTGSNEQFF. For the CDR3, the DNA is TGTGCTAGTGGTCCGACAACAGGGTCGAATGAGCAGTTCTTC.

This clonotype was counted ten times or more. DNA for the CDR3: TGTGCCAGTCTCAGGGGACAGGGGGCCTCTGGCTACACCTTC. It translates to CASLRGQGASGYTF. The V gene is TRBV2, the J gene TRBJ1-2; TRBD1 aligns across 12 bases. V lost 9 bases to trimming and J lost 7 bases; unmatched junction nucleotides: 9. Looked up from germline, CDR1 is SNHLY and CDR2 is FYNNEI. The length of the CDR3 is 14 residues.

This clonotype was recorded at least ten times. The chain links TRBV5-1 to TRBJ2-7; TRBD2 might be the D (5 bases). This CDR3 has 15 amino acids. V lost 0 bases and J 2 bases, leaving 12 bases between the germline ends. CDR1 and CDR2 (germline): SGHRS, YFSETQ. DNA of the CDR3: TGCGCCAGCAGCTTGGAACCGGGGATAACCTACGAGCAGTACTTC. It specifies CASSLEPGITYEQYF.

This clonotype was picked up a small number of times. This may be a read error: a much more frequent sequence differs by one nucleotide. The chain combines TRBV20-1 with TRBJ2-1; 8 positions agree with TRBD2. The J call may be in error: the DNA end matches TRBJ2-7 better. Germline V gene lookup returns CDR1 DFQATT and CDR2 SNEGSKA (reference sequence). The CDR3 has 16 amino acids. The CDR3 nucleotides are TGCAGTGCTCCTATAGCGGGATCCAGGTCCTACAATGAGCAGTACTTC. Protein sequence: CSAPIAGSRSYNEQYF.

This clonotype has a count of ten or more. The rearrangement links TRBV18 to TRBJ2-2; unclear D gene. CDR1 is KGHSH, CDR2 LQKENI, per germline. The CDR3 covers 14 residues. Trimming cost V 1 base and J 5 bases, with 8 bases left between them. The CDR3 here is CASSPQDGTGELFF. As DNA, the CDR3 is TGTGCCAGCTCACCACAGGACGGGACCGGGGAGCTGTTTTTT.

This clonotype occurred many times. J is TRBJ2-1 and V is TRBV5-1; 8 bases agree with TRBD1. This CDR3 has 11 residues. Per germline, CDR1 SGHRS and CDR2 YFSETQ. V dropped 4 bases and J dropped 14; count of bases not matched to a gene: 5. The CDR3, as DNA: TGCGCCAGCAGCGAGGACAGGGTTAAGTTCTTC. As protein: CASSEDRVKFF.

This clonotype occurred many times. V usage is TRBV6-6 and J usage is TRBJ2-1; 10 bases fit TRBD2. The CDR3 sequence is 14 residues long. The V gene end was trimmed by 1 base and the J gene end by 9 bases; junction bases not matched to a gene: 3. The germline V gene encodes CDR1 MNHNY and CDR2 SVGAGI (reference sequence). The CDR3 DNA reads TGTGCCAGCAGTTACTTACTAGCGGGGTCTGAGCAGTTCTTC. Its translation: CASSYLLAGSEQFF.

This clonotype was seen repeatedly, ten times or more. The CDR3 DNA sequence: TGTGCCAGCAGCTTAGTCCCGGGACTAGCGATCGCGGAGACCCAGTACTTC. Translation gives CASSLVPGLAIAETQYF. The chain employs TRBV5-5 and TRBJ2-5, with 10 bases lining up with TRBD2. With 2 bases clipped from V and 5 bases from J, the junction kept 12 bases outside the gene matches. The CDR3 extends over 17 amino acids. Germline CDR1 reads SGHKS; CDR2 reads YYEKEE (reference sequence).

This chain uses TRBV24-1 with TRBJ2-3, with TRBD2 identical over 10 bases. Germline CDR1 reads KGHDR; CDR2 reads SFDVKD. V lost 7 bases to trimming and J lost 1 base; unmatched junction nucleotides: 7. The length of the CDR3 is 16 residues. CDR3 residues: CATSYSSGSGTDTQYF. CDR3 coding DNA: TGTGCCACCAGCTACTCTAGCGGGAGTGGCACAGATACGCAGTATTTT.

This clonotype was counted only a few times. The chain has TRBV19 and TRBJ2-1; 9 bases map to TRBD1. CDR1 is LNHDA, CDR2 SQIVND, per germline (reference sequence). J gave up 0 bases and V 5 bases, and 5 bases lay outside the gene matches. CDR3 size: 16 residues. The CDR3 DNA sequence: TGTGCCAGTAGTCGGAGACAGGGGGGCTCCTACAATGAGCAGTTCTTC. Translation: CASSRRQGGSYNEQFF.

This clonotype was counted only a few times. J is TRBJ2-2 and V is TRBV2; D unclear. This CDR3 has 14 residues. Trimming removed 3 bases from V and 7 bases from J, with 12 bases in between. CDR1 and CDR2 from the germline V gene are SNHLY and FYNNEI. The CDR3 loop is CASSDIRANGELFF. As DNA, the CDR3 is TGTGCCAGCAGTGATATACGGGCAAACGGGGAGCTGTTTTTT. Using reference TRBV2 and TRBJ2-2 for the parts outside the CDR3, the full variable domain is EPEVTQTPSHQVTQMGQEVILRCVPISNHLYFYWYRQILGQKVEFLVSFYNNEISEKSEIFDDQFSVERPDGSNFTLKIRSTKLEDSAMYFCASSDIRANGELFFGEGSRLTVL.

The table lists this clonotype with many counts. The chain links TRBV3-1 to TRBJ2-5; 7 nucleotides line up with TRBD2. The trim removed 4 bases at V and 1 base at J, leaving 12 bases unmatched. The germline gives CDR1 LGHDT, CDR2 YNNKEL (reference sequence). This CDR3 has 17 residues. The CDR3 sequence is CASSPRLASGFQETQYF. In DNA, the CDR3 is TGTGCCAGCAGCCCACGACTTGCTAGCGGATTCCAAGAGACCCAGTACTTC.

In its sample, this clonotype was seen many times. The J gene is TRBJ2-1, the V gene TRBV11-2, with 8 bases matching TRBD2. The trim removed 8 bases at V and 4 bases at J, leaving 19 bases unmatched. CDR3 length: 18 residues. Germline lookup yields CDR1 SGHAT and CDR2 FQNNGV. In DNA form, the CDR3 reads TGTGCCAGCGCCCTCTCCAGCGCTGGTAGCGGGACTTACAATGAGCAGTTCTTC. Residues: CASALSSAGSGTYNEQFF.

This clonotype was observed a few times. The chain is built from TRBV6-1 and TRBJ2-3, with 8 bases matching TRBD2. Per germline, CDR1 MNHNS and CDR2 SASEGT. This CDR3 spans 14 amino acids. Trimming at V came to 10 bases and at J to 1 base, leaving 7 bases not matched to a gene. CDR3 protein: CATKNSGGTDTQYF. The DNA for the CDR3 is TGTGCCACCAAAAATAGCGGGGGCACAGATACGCAGTATTTT.

The chain recombines TRBV24-1 with TRBJ2-1, with D possibly matching TRBD2 (5 bases). With 6 bases removed from V and 1 base from J, the gap between germline ends came to 15 bases. Germline CDR1 and CDR2: KGHDR and SFDVKD. This CDR3 has 16 residues. CDR3 sequence (DNA): TGTGCCACCAGTCAGGCTAGCTCCCATTCCTACAATGAGCAGTTCTTC. Its protein is CATSQASSHSYNEQFF.